This T cell receptor (beta chain) was found in a study of shared clonotypes between healthy human individuals. Study-wide context: CD4 naive and CD4 memory each took three plates per donor, while CD8 naive took two and CD8 memory one.

In the naive CD8 group, cells lacked CD45RO and were positively selected for CCR7, so terminally differentiated effector memory CD45RA+ cells were left out. The method was immunoSEQ multiplex PCR; TCRdb's version includes in-frame clones alone and lacks a portion of them. The sample has some 2 million clones; roughly 94% are singletons. Broader study findings: Around 5% was the fraction of naive CD4 clonotypes found shared across four donors. Clonotypes which were not shared had lower generation probabilities than clonotypes that all four donors shared.

Details on this clone: What it binds is unknown.

Germline V gives CDR1 WSHSY, CDR2 SAAADI. There are 15 residues in the CDR3. Trimming left V 0 bases short and J 4 bases short, with 12 bases between. The V gene is TRBV10-2, the J gene TRBJ1-2; D gene uncertain. Source material: naive CD8+ T cells sorted from blood. This TCR was sampled from a young man in good health. CDR3 region: CASSESSWQVYGYTF. The CDR3 nucleotides read TGCGCCAGCAGTGAGTCCTCATGGCAGGTCTATGGCTACACCTTC.